The rows below give T cell receptor beta chains drawn from one sample of a study of neurological immune-mediated disorders. TCRdb redid the calling of the 5' RACE reads with MiXCR, one entry per CDR3 protein. The table includes tens of thousands of distinct CDR3 sequences, around 3.4% detected once. Sequencing input: PBMCs. The receptor source for this set is a woman aged 45-60 years with multiple sclerosis. Each CDR3 is given with its conserved first and last residue. D genes are given only for firm matches. Clone size, where shown, is once, few, many, or a class for clones that have expanded.

j_gene | abundance | d_gene | v_gene | CDR3nt | CDR3aa
TRBJ1-2 | many | . | TRBV5-1 | TGCGCCAGCAGCCAAACAGGAGATGGCTACACCTTC | CASSQTGDGYTF
TRBJ2-5 | many | TRBD2 | TRBV5-1 | TGCGCCAGCAATAAGATTAGCGGGGAGACCCAGTACTTC | CASNKISGETQYF
TRBJ2-4 | many | TRBD1 | TRBV7-2 | TGTGCCAGCAGCTTAGGACAGGGGTCAGGGAACATTCAGTACTTC | CASSLGQGSGNIQYF
TRBJ2-1 | many | . | TRBV27 | TGTGCCAGCAGCCCCCGGGGGACACTGGGCGCCGATGAGCAGTTCTTC | CASSPRGTLGADEQFF
TRBJ2-7 | many | . | TRBV2 | TGTGCCAGCAGGGGAGTCGGGGAATACGAGCAGTACTTC | CASRGVGEYEQYF
TRBJ2-7 | many | . | TRBV12-3/TRBV12-4 | TGTGCCAGCAGTTTTACCGGCGAGCAGTACTTC | CASSFTGEQYF
TRBJ2-3 | few | TRBD2 | TRBV7-3 | TGTGCCAGCAGCCTCGGGGGGAAAGGAGATACGCAGTATTTT | CASSLGGKGDTQYF
TRBJ1-2 | many | TRBD1 | TRBV29-1 | TGCAGCGTTGGTCGGCAGGGGGCTGGTGGCTACACCTTC | CSVGRQGAGGYTF
TRBJ1-5 | many | . | TRBV5-6 | TGTGCCAGCAGCTTGGGTGGCAGCCTCAATCAGCCCCAGCATTTT | CASSLGGSLNQPQHF
TRBJ2-5 | many | . | TRBV29-1 | TGCAGCGTTGATTACTCGTCCCAGTACTTC | CSVDYSSQYF
TRBJ2-3 | many | . | TRBV3-1 | TGTGCCAGCAGCCAAGAAAAAGGGGGGCCTCCGGATACGCAGTATTTT | CASSQEKGGPPDTQYF
TRBJ1-1 | many | TRBD1 | TRBV27 | TGTGCCAGCAACCGACAGGGACCGAACACTGAAGCTTTCTTT | CASNRQGPNTEAFF
TRBJ2-1 | many | . | TRBV7-2 | TGTGCCAGCAATTGGGGGGGCCTGTACAATGAGCAGTTCTTC | CASNWGGLYNEQFF
TRBJ2-1 | many | . | TRBV5-1 | TGCGCCAGCAGCCAGGACTACAATGAGCAGTTCTTC | CASSQDYNEQFF
TRBJ2-2 | many | TRBD1 | TRBV11-2 | TGTGCCAGCAGCTTAGAGTCCCGGACAGGGGTCGGTTTCATAGACACCGGGGAGCTGTTTTTT | CASSLESRTGVGFIDTGELFF
TRBJ2-4 | . | . | TRBV20-1 | TGCAGTCCAGGACATACAGCCAAAAACATTCAGTACTTC | CSPGHTAKNIQYF
TRBJ1-1 | many | TRBD1 | TRBV2 | TGTGCCAGCAGTGGGGACAGCATGAACACTGAAGCTTTCTTT | CASSGDSMNTEAFF
TRBJ2-2 | many | TRBD2 | TRBV12-3/TRBV12-4 | TGTGCCAGCAGCCGTGGACTAGCGGGGGTTGGAACCGGGGAGCTGTTTTTT | CASSRGLAGVGTGELFF
TRBJ2-7 | many | . | TRBV12-3/TRBV12-4 | TGTGCCAGCAGCCCAGACTACCACTACGAGCAGTACTTC | CASSPDYHYEQYF
TRBJ2-1 | many | TRBD2 | TRBV20-1 | TGCAGTACCACGGGGGGTAAAGGCTCTGAGCAGTTCTTC | CSTTGGKGSEQFF
TRBJ1-1 | many | TRBD1 | TRBV27 | TGTGCCACCCGGGGACAGGTTCGGACTGAAGCTTTCTTT | CATRGQVRTEAFF
TRBJ2-1 | many | . | TRBV19 | TGTGCCAGTAGTATATTAAAGCCTTCATACAATGAGCAGTTCTTC | CASSILKPSYNEQFF
TRBJ2-2 | many | . | TRBV7-3 | TGTGCCAGCAGGCGGCCTGGTGCCGGGGAGCTGTTTTTT | CASRRPGAGELFF
TRBJ2-7 | many | . | TRBV7-9 | TGTGCCAGCAGCCACGACAGCTACGAGCAGTACTTC | CASSHDSYEQYF
TRBJ1-1 | many | . | TRBV5-1 | TGCGCCAGCAGCTTTTCAGGGGACGGCACTGAAGCTTTCTTT | CASSFSGDGTEAFF
TRBJ1-6 | . | . | TRBV5-1 | TGCGCCAGCAGGGGATGGGTACAGGATAATTCAACCCTCAACTTT | CASRGWVQDNSTLNF
TRBJ2-1 | many | TRBD2 | TRBV4-2 | TGTGCCAGCAGCCAAGATCGGGGGGTCTACAATGAGCAGTTCTTC | CASSQDRGVYNEQFF
TRBJ2-5 | many | . | TRBV7-9 | TGTGCCAGCAGCCATCCCGCATCTCCGAGTCCGGCGGAGACCCAGTACTTC | CASSHPASPSPAETQYF
TRBJ1-1 | many | . | TRBV12-3/TRBV12-4 | TGTGCCAGCAGCCCCATTCCGGGGCAGAGTAACACTGAAGCTTTCTTT | CASSPIPGQSNTEAFF
TRBJ2-3 | many | . | TRBV9 | TGTGCCAGCAGCGTACTAGACCTTAGCACAGATACGCAGTATTTT | CASSVLDLSTDTQYF
TRBJ2-5 | many | TRBD2 | TRBV20-1 | TGCAGTGCTACTCCCGGGACTAGCGCTTGGGGGGAGACCCAGTACTTC | CSATPGTSAWGETQYF